One sample yielded the 13 T cell receptor beta chains listed below, sequenced in a study of molecular identifiers for immune sequencing clone quantification. TCRdb independently ran MiXCR on the PCR reads; one entry per CDR3 protein. This sample has about 500,000 distinct CDR3 sequences; around 21% occur once, and the top ten carry around 0.86%. The source material was naive CD8+ T cells from blood, with Jurkat cell RNA spiked in. Subset noted: FACS-sorted CD8+CD4-CCR7+CD45RA+ naive T cells. The receptors come from a human donor in good health. Some libraries in this study had Jurkat cell RNA spiked in.

For this clonotype: At one of its ends the junction is not consistent with the germline gene, which may arise from a read error. The V and J genes are TRBV28 and TRBJ1-1, with D unresolved. Germline CDR1 is MDHEN and CDR2 is SYDVKM. This CDR3 contains 16 residues. This chain's CDR3 is CAGSLPDTLGNTEAFF. The CDR3 DNA sequence: TGTGCCGGCAGTTTACCCGACACGTTGGGAAACACTGAAGCTTTCTTT.

Notes on this clonotype: Compared with germline, one end of the junction differs, possibly owing to a read error. V is TRBV19 and J is TRBJ2-5; no reliable D call. Per germline, CDR1 LNHDA and CDR2 SQIVND (reference sequence). The CDR3 has 15 residues. CDR3 in DNA: TGTGTCAGTAGTCCCAAGTTCGTAGTCCAAGAGACCCAGTACTTC. It codes for CVSSPKFVVQETQYF.

The chain uses TRBV3-1 and TRBJ2-2, with 8 bases matching TRBD2. The CDR3 loop spans 17 amino acids. V was clipped by 3 bases and J by 5 bases; unmatched bases: 11. CDR1 LGHDT and CDR2 YNNKEL come from the germline V gene (reference sequence). CDR3 DNA sequence: TGTGCCAGCAGCCAGCTAGCGGGTGCCGGTCGGACCGGGGAGCTGTTTTTT. This sequence encodes CASSQLAGAGRTGELFF.

On this clonotype: Given a much more abundant clone one base away, this may be a read error. This chain links TRBV7-9 with TRBJ2-4; 7 bases line up with TRBD1. Germline V lookup: CDR1 SEHNR, CDR2 FQNEAQ (reference sequence). The CDR3 loop spans 14 amino acids. V trimming: 4 bases; J trimming: 11 bases; junction bases outside the gene matches: 11. The CDR3 sequence: CASSSLTGFMFQYF. The DNA for the CDR3 is TGTGCCAGCAGCTCACTGACAGGGTTTATGTTTCAGTACTTC.

The V and J genes are TRBV7-9 and TRBJ1-4; the D is unclear. Trimming pared 3 bases from V and 6 bases from J, leaving 11 bases between. Germline loops: CDR1 SEHNR, CDR2 FQNEAQ (reference sequence). This CDR3 region has 14 residues. CDR3 coding DNA: TGTGCCAGCAGCTTGCGGCCTGGAGATGAAAAACTGTTTTTT. It codes for CASSLRPGDEKLFF.

For this clonotype: One base away lies a much larger clone, so this may be a sequencing read error. The V call is TRBV4-3, the J call TRBJ2-3; 8 positions match TRBD1. Germline CDR1 LGHNA, CDR2 YSLEER. The CDR3 has 19 amino acids. Trimming removed 0 bases from V and 5 bases from J; junction bases left unmatched: 16. DNA for the CDR3: TGCGCCAGCAGCCAAGAAGCTCTCAGGACAGGGAGGTTGAGAGATACGCAGTATTTT. Encoded protein: CASSQEALRTGRLRDTQYF.

This clonotype was seen ten or more times. J is TRBJ2-3 and V is TRBV4-3, with a possible D match to TRBD2 (6 bases). The germline V gene has CDR1 LGHNA and CDR2 YSLEER. CDR3 length: 15 amino acids. Trimming shortened V by 1 base and J by 4 bases, and 12 bases separated the two germline ends. CDR3 nucleotides: TGCGCCAGCAGCCAAGTTACTAGCAATTCAGATACGCAGTATTTT. Its protein product is CASSQVTSNSDTQYF.

A remark on this clonotype: A much larger clone is a single base away; this may be a read error. CDR3: CSVVGREDTGELFF. The CDR3 DNA reads TGCAGCGTTGTGGGTCGGGAGGACACCGGGGAGCTGTTTTTT. V is TRBV29-1 and J is TRBJ2-2, with TRBD2 identical over 7 bases. The ends lost 4 bases at V and 3 bases at J; junction bases unmatched: 5. CDR1 is SQVTM and CDR2 is ANQGSEA in the germline V gene. The CDR3 loop spans 14 amino acids.

This clonotype was recorded at least ten times. This chain connects TRBV27 to TRBJ2-1; the D gene could be TRBD1 or TRBD2 (6 bases each). The CDR3 spans 12 residues. V was shortened by 7 bases and J by 6 bases, with 10 bases between the two germline ends. The germline CDR1 and CDR2 sequences are MNHEY and SMNVEV (reference sequence). The CDR3 is CASKEGGNEQFF. Written as DNA, the CDR3 is TGTGCCAGCAAAGAGGGGGGCAATGAGCAGTTCTTC.

This clonotype showed up many times. This chain uses TRBV15 with TRBJ1-1; no firm D call. The CDR3 runs 12 residues. Germline V gives CDR1 LNHNV, CDR2 YYDKDF (reference sequence). With 1 base removed from V and 8 bases from J, the gap between germline ends came to 8 bases. The CDR3 sequence is CATSRVGEEAFF. CDR3 DNA sequence: TGTGCCACCAGCAGAGTGGGCGAGGAAGCTTTCTTT.

This clonotype has a count of ten or more. This chain connects TRBV11-2 to TRBJ2-7; D perhaps matches TRBD1 (6 bases). Germline loops: CDR1 SGHAT, CDR2 FQNNGV. Between the trimmed V and J ends, which lost 3 bases and 2 bases, there was a span of 8 bases. The CDR3 covers 13 residues. The CDR3 is CASSFGQPYEQYF. Written as DNA, the CDR3 is TGTGCCAGCAGCTTTGGACAGCCCTACGAGCAGTACTTC.

This clonotype was seen repeatedly, ten times or more. The chain links TRBV6-2 or TRBV6-3 to TRBJ2-7, with TRBD2 as a possible D gene (6 bases). The CDR3 contains 16 residues. V lost 4 bases and J lost 6, with 22 bases in between. Germline CDR1 reads MNHEY; CDR2 reads SVGEGT. The CDR3 protein is CASSSTTSKGGSEQYF. The CDR3 DNA reads TGTGCCAGCAGTTCGACGACATCTAAAGGAGGGTCCGAGCAGTACTTC.

The CDR3 is CASSQRRGAFF. CDR3 sequence (DNA): TGTGCCAGCAGCCAAAGGAGAGGGGCGTTCTTC. The V and J genes are TRBV6-2 or TRBV6-3 and TRBJ2-1, with D perhaps being TRBD1 or TRBD2 (5 bases each). Trimming took 6 bases from V and 15 from J, leaving 15 bases between them. This CDR3 is 11 amino acids long. Germline values: CDR1 MNHEY, CDR2 SVGEGT.